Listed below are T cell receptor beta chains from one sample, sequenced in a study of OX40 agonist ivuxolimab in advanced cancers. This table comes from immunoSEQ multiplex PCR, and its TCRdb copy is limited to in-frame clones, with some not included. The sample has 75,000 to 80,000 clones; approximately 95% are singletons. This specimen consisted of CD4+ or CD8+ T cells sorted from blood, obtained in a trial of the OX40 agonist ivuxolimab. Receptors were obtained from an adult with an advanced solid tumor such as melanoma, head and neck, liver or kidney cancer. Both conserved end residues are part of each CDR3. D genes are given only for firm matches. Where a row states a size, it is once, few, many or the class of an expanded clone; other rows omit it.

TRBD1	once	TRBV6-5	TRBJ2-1	CASTDPGQRNNEQFF	TGTGCCAGCACCGACCCGGGACAGCGTAACAATGAGCAGTTCTTC
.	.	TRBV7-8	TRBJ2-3	CATTPSSSSTDTQYF	TGTGCCACAACCCCCAGCAGTTCTAGCACAGATACGCAGTATTTT
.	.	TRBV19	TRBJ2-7	CASSMSSGAREQYF	TGTGCCAGTAGTATGTCTTCAGGGGCCCGCGAGCAGTACTTC
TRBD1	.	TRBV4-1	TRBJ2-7	CASSRLDRGDYEQYF	TGCGCCAGCAGCCGCCTAGACAGGGGAGATTACGAGCAGTACTTC
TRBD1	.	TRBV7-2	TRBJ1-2	CASSRLQTGGHGYTF	TGTGCCAGCAGCCGATTACAAACAGGGGGCCATGGCTACACCTTC
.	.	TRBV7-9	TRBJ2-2	CAIWGDGELFF	TGTGCCATCTGGGGTGACGGGGAGCTGTTTTTT
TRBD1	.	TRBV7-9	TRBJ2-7	CASSFRDSYEQYF	TGTGCCAGCAGCTTCCGGGACAGCTACGAGCAGTACTTC
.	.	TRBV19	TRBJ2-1	CASHLGGPSSYNEQFF	TGTGCCAGTCACCTGGGCGGGCCCAGCTCCTACAATGAGCAGTTCTTC
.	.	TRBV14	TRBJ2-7	CASSQGLSMASYEQYF	TGTGCCAGCAGCCAAGGGCTTAGCATGGCCTCCTACGAGCAGTACTTC
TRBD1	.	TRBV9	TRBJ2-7	CASSVADRGSGDPYEQYF	TGTGCCAGCAGCGTAGCTGACAGGGGCAGCGGAGACCCCTACGAGCAGTACTTC
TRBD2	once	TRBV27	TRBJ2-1	CASSFLAGEIYNEQFF	TGTGCCAGCAGTTTCCTAGCGGGAGAGATCTACAATGAGCAGTTCTTC
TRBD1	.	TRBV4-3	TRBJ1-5	CASSPGQGNQPQHF	TGCGCCAGCAGCCCCGGACAGGGCAATCAGCCCCAGCATTTT
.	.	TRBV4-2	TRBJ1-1	CASSQEHLSGTEAFF	TGTGCCAGCAGCCAAGAGCACCTCTCGGGCACTGAAGCTTTCTTT
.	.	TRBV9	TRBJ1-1	CASNPSGGNTEAFF	TGTGCCAGCAACCCGAGCGGGGGGAACACTGAAGCTTTCTTT
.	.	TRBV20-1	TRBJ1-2	CSARSDYGYTF	TGCAGTGCTCGTAGTGATTATGGCTACACCTTC
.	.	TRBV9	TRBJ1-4	CASSPLFEGATNEKLFF	TGTGCCAGCAGCCCCCTGTTCGAGGGAGCAACTAATGAAAAACTGTTTTTT
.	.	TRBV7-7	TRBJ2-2	CASSLRGNRNTNTGELFF	TGTGCTAGCAGCCTAAGGGGAAACAGGAATACGAACACCGGGGAGCTGTTTTTT
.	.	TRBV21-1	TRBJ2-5	CASSTLLLRDKQYQETQYF	TGTGCCAGCAGCACCCTCCTTCTCAGGGACAAGCAGTACCAAGAGACCCAGTACTTC
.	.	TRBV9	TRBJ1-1	CASSVGEDGTEAFF	TGTGCCAGCAGCGTCGGGGAGGACGGCACTGAAGCTTTCTTT
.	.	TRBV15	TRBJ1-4	CATSSNRAGNEKLFF	TGTGCCACCAGCAGCAACAGGGCCGGTAATGAAAAACTGTTTTTT
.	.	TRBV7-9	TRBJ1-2	CASSLGGYGYTF	TGTGCCAGCAGCTTAGGGGGCTATGGCTACACCTTC
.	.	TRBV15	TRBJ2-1	CATSRFNNEQFF	TGTGCCACCAGCAGATTTAACAATGAGCAGTTCTTC
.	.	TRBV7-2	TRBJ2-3	CASSLYTEVLDTQYF	TGTGCCAGCAGCTTATATACCGAGGTGCTGGATACGCAGTATTTT
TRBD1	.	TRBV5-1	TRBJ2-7	CASSLEARQGMGEQYF	TGCGCCAGCAGCTTGGAGGCCCGACAGGGGATGGGGGAGCAGTACTTC
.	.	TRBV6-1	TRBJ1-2	CASSRTPHGYTF	TGTGCCAGCAGTCGGACACCGCATGGCTACACCTTC
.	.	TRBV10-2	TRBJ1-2	CASSGGLYGYTF	TGCGCCAGCAGTGGCGGTCTTTATGGCTACACCTTC
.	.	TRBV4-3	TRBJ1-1	CASSQDRASWTEAFF	TGCGCCAGCAGCCAAGACAGGGCGTCGTGGACTGAAGCTTTCTTT
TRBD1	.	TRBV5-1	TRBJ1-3	CASTPTGAHGNTIYF	TGCGCCAGCACGCCGACAGGGGCTCATGGAAACACCATATATTTT
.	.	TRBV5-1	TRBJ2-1	CASSFPGAMYNEQFF	TGCGCCAGCAGCTTCCCCGGGGCCATGTACAATGAGCAGTTCTTC
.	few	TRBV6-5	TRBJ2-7	CASSYSGVAGDEQYF	TGTGCCAGCAGTTACTCGGGGGTTGCCGGGGACGAGCAGTACTTC
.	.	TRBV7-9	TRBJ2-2	CASPSTVQALELFF	TGTGCCAGCCCTTCTACCGTCCAGGCCTTGGAGCTGTTTTTT
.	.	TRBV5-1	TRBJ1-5	CASSFGGNQPQHF	TGCGCCAGCAGCTTCGGGGGTAATCAGCCCCAGCATTTT
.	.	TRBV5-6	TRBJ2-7	CAWGRSRSYEQYF	TGTGCCTGGGGACGATCCCGCTCCTACGAGCAGTACTTC
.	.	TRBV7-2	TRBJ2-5	CASTRRGSETQYF	TGTGCCAGCACCCGTCGGGGTTCAGAGACCCAGTACTTC
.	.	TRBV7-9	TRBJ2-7	CASSSPIQASYEQYF	TGTGCCAGCAGCTCCCCGATACAGGCCTCCTACGAGCAGTACTTC
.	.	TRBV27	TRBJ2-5	CASSIDRYQETQYF	TGTGCCAGCAGTATAGACAGGTACCAAGAGACCCAGTACTTC
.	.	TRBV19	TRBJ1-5	CASSIDSSGLNQPQHF	TGTGCCAGTAGTATAGATAGTTCAGGGCTCAATCAGCCCCAGCATTTT
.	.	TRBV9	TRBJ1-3	CASSVSRTDSGNTIYF	TGTGCCAGCAGCGTCAGTAGAACCGACTCTGGAAACACCATATATTTT
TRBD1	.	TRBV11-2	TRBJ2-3	CASSHPRDRGTDTQYF	TGTGCCAGCAGCCACCCGCGGGACAGGGGCACAGATACGCAGTATTTT
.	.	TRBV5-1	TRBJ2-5	CASTDLTGQETQYF	TGCGCCAGCACCGACCTTACAGGGCAAGAGACCCAGTACTTC
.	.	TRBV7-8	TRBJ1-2	CASTEGEPNYGYTF	TGTGCCAGCACCGAGGGGGAGCCCAACTATGGCTACACCTTC
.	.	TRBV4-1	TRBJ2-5	CASSQDSGWRRETQYF	TGCGCCAGCAGCCAAGATTCCGGGTGGCGGAGGGAGACCCAGTACTTC
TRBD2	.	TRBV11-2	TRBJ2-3	CASSLGWSSGVSTDTQYF	TGTGCCAGCAGCTTAGGGTGGAGTAGCGGGGTTAGCACAGATACGCAGTATTTT
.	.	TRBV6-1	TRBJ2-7	CASITTAYEQYF	TGTGCCAGCATCACGACAGCCTACGAGCAGTACTTC
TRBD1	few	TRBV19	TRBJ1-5	CASSTGTASNQPQHF	TGTGCCAGTAGTACAGGGACAGCTAGCAATCAGCCCCAGCATTTT
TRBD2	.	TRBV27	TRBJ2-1	CASSLRASGSSYNEQFF	TGTGCCAGCAGTTTACGGGCCAGCGGGAGCTCCTACAATGAGCAGTTCTTC
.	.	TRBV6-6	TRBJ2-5	CASSREETQYF	TGTGCCAGCAGCCGGGAAGAGACCCAGTACTTC
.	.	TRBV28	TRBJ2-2	CASSHHLGGPHTGELFF	TGTGCCAGCAGCCACCACCTCGGAGGGCCCCACACCGGGGAGCTGTTTTTT
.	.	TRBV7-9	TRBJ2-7	CASSLTTGLFTYEQYF	TGTGCCAGCAGCTTGACTACGGGACTTTTCACCTACGAGCAGTACTTC
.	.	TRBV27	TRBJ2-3	CASSTTDTQYF	TGTGCCAGCAGTACCACAGATACGCAGTATTTT
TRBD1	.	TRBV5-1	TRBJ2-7	CASSPGQDPYEQYF	TGCGCCAGCAGCCCGGGACAGGATCCCTACGAGCAGTACTTC